This T cell receptor beta chain comes out of a study of blood T cells in healthy people across ages. A J-beta primer mix and a sample-barcoded 5' primer were used in a second PCR of roughly 7 to 12 cycles. TCRdb fed the 5' RACE reads into MiXCR, producing one record per CDR3 protein. The repertoire consists of 710,000 or so distinct CDR3 sequences, with about a fifth occurring once and the leading ten covering approximately 20%. This clonotype was observed a few times. CDR3 length equals 13 residues. Looked up from germline, CDR1 is DFQATT and CDR2 is SNEGSKA (reference sequence). The V end was cut by 6 bases, the J end by 5 bases, with 14 bases between.

The rearrangement uses TRBV20-1 and TRBJ2-1; D possibly corresponds to TRBD1 (5 bases). This clonotype was sampled from a man between 65 and 85 years old in good health. Sequencing was done on a sample of blood. Written as DNA, the CDR3 is TGCAGTGCCGTCGACAGCCCCGACAATGAGCAGTTCTTC. It codes for CSAVDSPDNEQFF.